The 20 T cell receptor beta chains in this list originate from one sample, sequenced in a study of vaccination effects on CD4 cells after COVID-19. No antigen is known for these receptors. The table came from immunoSEQ multiplex PCR; TCRdb's copy has only in-frame clones and leaves some out. Counted here are about 34,000 clones, about three quarters occurring once; the ten biggest clones make up approximately 6.3%. A roughly 11-day culture period preceded the isolation of CD4+ T cells. The person had PCR-confirmed SARS-CoV-2 infection between March and December 2020. Participants each got two BNT162b2 or mRNA-1273 vaccine doses. The sample in question was CD4+ T cells from PBMCs cultured without peptide, obtained after COVID-19 vaccination. Every receptor here comes from a human donor who had a prior SARS-CoV-2 infection.

The chain combines TRBV5-5 with TRBJ1-2; D is uncertain. Between the trimmed V and J ends, which lost 0 bases and 9 bases, there was a span of 18 bases. CDR1 and CDR2 from the germline V gene are SGHKS and YYEKEE (reference sequence). The CDR3 loop spans 15 amino acids. The CDR3 loop reads CASSLASGSAYSYTF. The CDR3 DNA reads TGTGCCAGCAGCTTGGCCAGCGGTTCAGCATACAGCTACACCTTC.

This rearrangement joins TRBV12-3 or TRBV12-4 to TRBJ2-1, with D possibly TRBD2 on 6 matching bases. The length of the CDR3 is 13 residues. V was pared by 8 bases and J by 0 bases, with 8 bases between. The CDR3 loop reads CASGTDSYNEQFF. DNA for the CDR3: TGTGCCAGCGGGACTGACTCCTACAATGAGCAGTTCTTC.

V usage is TRBV27 and J usage is TRBJ2-1; 14 bases align to TRBD2. CDR1 and CDR2 from the germline V gene are MNHEY and SMNVEV (reference sequence). The CDR3 is 17 residues long. Trimming took 5 bases from V and 0 from J; bases not matched to a gene: 3. The CDR3 bases are TGTGCCAGCAGTCAGACTAGCGGGGGGGCCTCCTACAATGAGCAGTTCTTC. Its translation: CASSQTSGGASYNEQFF.

The chain joins TRBV18 to TRBJ1-5; D perhaps matches TRBD1 (6 bases). CDR1 and CDR2 (germline): KGHSH, LQKENI. Trimming stripped 1 base from V and 2 bases from J, with 9 bases between. This CDR3 spans 15 amino acids. In nucleotides, the CDR3 is TGTGCCAGCTCACCACAGGGGGTCGGCAATCAGCCCCAGCATTTT. Amino acid sequence: CASSPQGVGNQPQHF.

The chain carries TRBV5-1 and TRBJ2-7, with 9 bases lining up with TRBD1. Germline lookup yields CDR1 SGHRS and CDR2 YFSETQ. The CDR3 spans 14 residues. The ends lost 2 bases at V and 3 bases at J; junction bases unmatched: 3. In DNA form, the CDR3 reads TGCGCCAGCAGCTTATGGGACAGGGACTACGAGCAGTACTTC. Protein product: CASSLWDRDYEQYF. The full variable domain, its missing parts supplied by reference TRBV5-1 and TRBJ2-7, is KAGVTQTPRYLIKTRGQQVTLSCSPISGHRSVSWYQQTPGQGLQFLFEYFSETQRNKGNFPGRFSGRQFSNSRSEMNVSTLELGDSALYLCASSLWDRDYEQYFGPGTRLTVT.

The chain combines TRBV12-3 or TRBV12-4 with TRBJ1-1; no reliable D call. The CDR3 sequence is 13 residues long. V lost 6 bases to trimming and J lost 7 bases, with 15 bases between them. This CDR3 is CASRVLGIREAFF. The CDR3 DNA follows: TGTGCCAGCAGGGTTTTGGGGATACGTGAAGCTTTCTTT.

The chain is built from TRBV10-1 and TRBJ2-5; no reliable D call. The CDR3 is made up of 15 amino acids. The germline V and J ends were trimmed by 3 bases and 3 bases, with 14 bases remaining between them. Germline CDR1 WNHNN, CDR2 SYGVQD (reference sequence). DNA for the CDR3: TGCGCCAGCAGTGATCTAGAGGATGTTAAAGAGACCCAGTACTTC. Translation: CASSDLEDVKETQYF.

The chain has TRBV5-6 and TRBJ2-6; 7 bases are shared with TRBD1. The germline V gene encodes CDR1 SGHDT and CDR2 YYEEEE. Trimming at V came to 4 bases and at J to 4 bases, leaving 11 bases not matched to a gene. CDR3 length: 17 amino acids. The CDR3 spells CASSMWTGTAGANVLTF. Written as DNA, the CDR3 is TGTGCCAGCAGCATGTGGACAGGTACGGCGGGGGCCAACGTCCTGACTTTC.

This chain joins TRBV19 and TRBJ2-7; D ambiguous. Trimming removed 3 bases at V and 4 bases at J, with 4 bases between. The CDR3 totals 11 residues. The V gene's germline CDR1 is LNHDA and CDR2 SQIVND (reference sequence). The CDR3 region is CASSIGYEQYF. The DNA of the CDR3 is TGTGCCAGTAGTATTGGTTACGAGCAGTACTTC.

The V and J genes are TRBV6-5 and TRBJ2-3, with 10 bases aligning to TRBD1. CDR1 is MNHEY and CDR2 is SVGAGI in the germline V gene. The CDR3 sequence is 13 residues long. The V and J ends lost 6 bases and 7 bases, in that order; junction bases with no gene match: 4. The CDR3 loop is CASRTGGAYTQYF. The DNA for the CDR3 is TGTGCCAGCAGGACAGGGGGCGCTTATACGCAGTATTTT.

This clone was observed a few times. The chain links TRBV4-1 to TRBJ1-2; D ambiguous. Germline-derived CDR1 and CDR2 are MGHRA and YSYEKL. The CDR3 totals 14 residues. V gave up 2 bases and J gave up 1 base, with 8 bases separating them. Here the CDR3 reads CASSQSPLNYGYTF. As DNA, the CDR3 is TGCGCCAGCAGCCAATCACCGCTTAACTATGGCTACACCTTC.

This sequence joins TRBV7-2 and TRBJ2-6; weak D call: TRBD2 (6 bases). Germline CDR1 and CDR2: SGHTA and FQGNSA. This CDR3 is 15 amino acids long. V lost 6 bases, J lost 4 bases, and 13 bases lay in between. CDR3 amino acids: CASRPSASGANVLTF. In nucleotides, the CDR3 is TGTGCCAGCAGGCCTAGCGCATCAGGGGCCAACGTCCTGACTTTC.

The rearrangement links TRBV7-3 to TRBJ2-7, with TRBD2 matching 8 bases. Looked up from germline, CDR1 is SGHTA and CDR2 is FQGTGA. V shed 4 bases and J 4 bases; nucleotides not matched to a gene: 12. This CDR3 has 16 residues. The DNA for the CDR3 is TGTGCCAGCAGCTCTACCAGCGGGAGTCCCATTTACGAGCAGTACTTC. It yields the protein CASSSTSGSPIYEQYF. The variable domain in full, with the rest retrieved from reference TRBV7-3 and TRBJ2-7, is GAGVSQTPSNKVTEKGKYVELRCDPISGHTALYWYRQSLGQGPEFLIYFQGTGAADDSGLPNDRFFAVRPEGSVSTLKIQRTERGDSAVYLCASSSTSGSPIYEQYFGPGTRLTVT.

The sample holds one count of this clone. This rearrangement joins TRBV7-2 to TRBJ2-2, with 11 bases identical to TRBD2. The CDR3 is made up of 17 amino acids. Germline-derived CDR1 and CDR2 are SGHTA and FQGNSA. V trimming: 5 bases; J trimming: 7 bases; junction bases outside the gene matches: 12. In DNA, the CDR3 is TGTGCCAGCAGCCAAAGGGTTCTAGCGGGAGGTAACGGGGAGCTGTTTTTT. Protein: CASSQRVLAGGNGELFF.

The chain joins TRBV19 to TRBJ1-1; TRBD1 agrees at 9 bases. This CDR3 has 15 residues. Germline assignment: CDR1 LNHDA and CDR2 SQIVND (reference sequence). The V segment lost 5 bases and the J segment 6 bases; nucleotides outside the gene matches: 10. The DNA of the CDR3 is TGTGCCAGTAGTCCGGAGACCACAGGGGGCTCTGAAGCTTTCTTT. Its translation is CASSPETTGGSEAFF. Looking up the rest from reference TRBV19 and TRBJ1-1 gives the full variable domain: DGGITQSPKYLFRKEGQNVTLSCEQNLNHDAMYWYRQDPGQGLRLIYYSQIVNDFQKGDIAEGYSVSREKKESFPLTVTSAQKNPTAFYLCASSPETTGGSEAFFGQGTRLTVV.

The chain joins TRBV6-5 to TRBJ2-5; no clear D gene. The CDR3 loop spans 12 amino acids. With 5 bases removed from V and 4 bases from J, the gap between germline ends came to 8 bases. Germline lookup yields CDR1 MNHEY and CDR2 SVGAGI. For the CDR3, the DNA is TGTGCCAGCAGTCGGATGCGAGAGACCCAGTACTTC. Translation: CASSRMRETQYF.

The CDR3 here is CASGLARTGELFF. DNA for the CDR3: TGTGCTAGTGGTTTGGCCCGGACCGGGGAGCTGTTTTTT. J is TRBJ2-2 and V is TRBV12-5; D not certain. CDR1 LGHNT and CDR2 FRNRAP come from the germline V gene. Between the trimmed V and J ends, which lost 1 base and 5 bases, there was a span of 5 bases. The CDR3 length is 13 residues.

This clone was picked up one time. The CDR3 DNA is TGTGCCAGCAGCCCTATCCTAAGGAGATGGGACAGACCGAACACTGAAGCTTTCTTT. It yields the protein CASSPILRRWDRPNTEAFF. The rearrangement joins TRBV14 to TRBJ1-1, with 7 bases matching TRBD1. V was clipped by 4 bases and J by 1 base; unmatched bases: 18. The CDR3 covers 19 residues. Germline values: CDR1 SGHDN, CDR2 FVKESK.

This chain connects TRBV7-2 to TRBJ2-7; 8 bases align to TRBD2. The V gene's germline CDR1 is SGHTA and CDR2 FQGNSA. V gave up 4 bases and J gave up 6 bases; unmatched junction bases: 14. The CDR3 spans 16 residues. The CDR3 spells CASSSDWTSWSVEQYF. CDR3 bases: TGTGCCAGCAGCTCAGACTGGACTAGCTGGAGTGTCGAGCAGTACTTC.

The chain uses TRBV5-1 and TRBJ2-1, with D hard to call. V gave up 0 bases and J gave up 7 bases, with 5 bases separating them. Looked up from germline, CDR1 is SGHRS and CDR2 is YFSETQ. The CDR3 is 12 residues long. This chain's CDR3 is CASSLEENEQFF. The CDR3 DNA reads TGCGCCAGCAGCTTGGAAGAGAATGAGCAGTTCTTC.